What follows describes a single T cell receptor beta chain. This sample was taken from a study of T cell changes during pregnancy in multiple sclerosis. Sequencing was performed with immunoSEQ multiplex PCR; in TCRdb, only in-frame clones are kept and a portion is missing. This table has about 68,000 clones, roughly 92% appearing once. This receptor was obtained from a female donor in good health, enrolled as a control in a pregnancy study. Sequenced material: peripheral blood, taken after pregnancy.

CDR3 region: CASSIKVGPDNEQFF. As DNA, the CDR3 is TGTGCCAGCAGCATAAAGGTGGGGCCCGACAATGAGCAGTTCTTC. This chain uses TRBV7-6 with TRBJ2-1; D is possibly TRBD1 (5 bases). V lost 5 bases and J 5 bases, leaving 16 bases between the germline ends. The CDR3 contains 15 residues. The germline gives CDR1 SGHVS, CDR2 FNYEAQ.